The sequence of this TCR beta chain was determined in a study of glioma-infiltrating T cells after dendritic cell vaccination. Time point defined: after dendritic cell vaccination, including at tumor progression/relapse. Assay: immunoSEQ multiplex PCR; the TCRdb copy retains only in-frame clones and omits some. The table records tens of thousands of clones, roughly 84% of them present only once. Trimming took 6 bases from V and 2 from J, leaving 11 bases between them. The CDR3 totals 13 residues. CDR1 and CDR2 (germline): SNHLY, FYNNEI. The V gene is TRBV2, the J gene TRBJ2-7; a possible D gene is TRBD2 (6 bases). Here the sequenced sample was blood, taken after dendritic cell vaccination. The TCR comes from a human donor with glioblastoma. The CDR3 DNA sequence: TGTGCCAGCAGCGGGGGTTCCCCCTACGAGCAGTACTTC. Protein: CASSGGSPYEQYF. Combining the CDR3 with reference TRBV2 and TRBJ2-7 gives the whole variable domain EPEVTQTPSHQVTQMGQEVILRCVPISNHLYFYWYRQILGQKVEFLVSFYNNEISEKSEIFDDQFSVERPDGSNFTLKIRSTKLEDSAMYFCASSGGSPYEQYFGPGTRLTVT.